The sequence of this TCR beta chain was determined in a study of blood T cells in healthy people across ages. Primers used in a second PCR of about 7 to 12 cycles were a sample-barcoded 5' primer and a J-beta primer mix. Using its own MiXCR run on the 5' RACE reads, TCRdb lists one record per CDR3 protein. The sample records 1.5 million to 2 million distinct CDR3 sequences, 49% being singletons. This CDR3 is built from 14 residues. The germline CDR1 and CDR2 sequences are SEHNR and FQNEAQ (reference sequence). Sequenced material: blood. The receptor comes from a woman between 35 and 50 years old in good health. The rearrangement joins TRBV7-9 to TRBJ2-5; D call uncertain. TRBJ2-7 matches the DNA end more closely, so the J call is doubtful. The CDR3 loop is CASSSDLIPREQYF. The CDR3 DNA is TGTGCCAGCAGCTCAGACTTAATTCCCCGCGAGCAGTACTTC.